Below are 5 T cell receptor beta chains sequenced from a single sample in a study of blood T cell repertoires in COVID-19. Profiling relied on immunoSEQ multiplex PCR, and the TCRdb table lists in-frame clones only, not all of them. This repertoire shows 240,000 or so clones, 80% to 85% found once; its top ten account for roughly 3.2%. Source material: peripheral blood. Receptor source: a woman aged 18-35 years with acute or convalescent COVID-19.

V is TRBV6-6 and J is TRBJ1-4; 7 nucleotides line up with TRBD1. The CDR3 covers 15 residues. Germline V CDR1 and CDR2: MNHNY, SVGAGI (reference sequence). V gave up 2 bases and J gave up 3 bases; unmatched junction bases: 3. The CDR3 coding sequence is TGTGCCAGCAGTTACGGGGACAGCTCTAATGAAAAACTGTTTTTT. This sequence encodes CASSYGDSSNEKLFF.

J is TRBJ2-1 and V is TRBV11-2; 8 bases match TRBD2. Germline loops: CDR1 SGHAT, CDR2 FQNNGV. Trimming at V came to 2 bases and at J to 5 bases, leaving 11 bases not matched to a gene. CDR3 size: 17 residues. The chain's CDR3 is CASSLSLPGLDNNEQFF. The CDR3, as DNA: TGTGCCAGCAGCTTATCGTTACCGGGACTAGATAACAATGAGCAGTTCTTC.

V usage is TRBV28 and J usage is TRBJ1-5; D is uncertain. CDR1 and CDR2 from the germline V gene are MDHEN and SYDVKM. CDR3 length: 14 amino acids. The V end was cut by 5 bases, the J end by 6 bases, with 14 bases between. The CDR3 region is CASSLAVDGQPQHF. In DNA form, the CDR3 reads TGTGCCAGCAGTCTCGCGGTGGATGGTCAGCCCCAGCATTTT. Filled out from reference TRBV28 and TRBJ1-5, the complete variable domain reads DVKVTQSSRYLVKRTGEKVFLECVQDMDHENMFWYRQDPGLGLRLIYFSYDVKMKEKGDIPEGYSVSREKKERFSLILESASTNQTSMYLCASSLAVDGQPQHFGDGTRLSIL.

J is TRBJ1-6 and V is TRBV2; 8 nucleotides align to TRBD1. The germline CDR1 and CDR2 sequences are SNHLY and FYNNEI. The J segment lost 9 bases and the V segment lost 7 bases, leaving 11 bases of the junction unmatched. CDR3 size: 15 residues. CDR3 nucleotides: TGTGCCAGCAAGAACGGGACAGGCCTAGGTTCACCCCTCCACTTT. Translation gives CASKNGTGLGSPLHF.

The V gene is TRBV29-1, the J gene TRBJ1-1, with 7 bases identical to TRBD1. V dropped 4 bases and J dropped 3; count of bases not matched to a gene: 5. CDR3 length: 13 amino acids. CDR1 is SQVTM, CDR2 ANQGSEA, per germline. The CDR3 region has the DNA TGCAGCGTTGGACAGGGTTGGGACACTGAAGCTTTCTTT. This translates into CSVGQGWDTEAFF.